The 6 T cell receptor beta chains listed next were all sequenced from one sample in a study of technical replicates of blood from a few donors. Assay used: immunoSEQ multiplex PCR; TCRdb lists only in-frame clones, some missing. The sample yields 84,000 or so clones, approximately 93% seen once. The sequenced material came from T cells isolated from PBMCs. The receptors were gathered from a human donor in good health.

This clone was observed a single time. The CDR3 spells CASSLVEEDEQYF. The CDR3 region has the DNA TGTGCCAGCAGCTTAGTCGAGGAGGACGAGCAGTACTTC. This sequence joins TRBV7-9 and TRBJ2-7; perhaps TRBD2 as D (5 bases). V lost 1 base and J lost 5, with 9 bases in between. This CDR3 comprises 13 residues. From germline, CDR1 is SEHNR and CDR2 FQNEAQ (reference sequence).

The chain employs TRBV6-5 and TRBJ2-5, with 8 bases that match TRBD1. Germline V gene data show CDR1 as MNHEY and CDR2 as SVGAGI. V shed 8 bases, J shed 2 bases, and the junction held 1 base outside the gene matches. This CDR3 contains 12 residues. The CDR3 nucleotides are TGTGCCAGCGGGACAGGACAAGAGACCCAGTACTTC. Its translation: CASGTGQETQYF.

In its sample, this clone was seen once. The rearrangement joins TRBV10-3 to TRBJ2-7; 8 nucleotides align to TRBD2. The germline V gene encodes CDR1 ENHRY and CDR2 SYGVKD. With V trimmed by 6 bases and J by 5 bases, 0 bases remained unmatched. The CDR3 covers 11 residues. The CDR3 sequence: CAISGGDEQYF. The CDR3 DNA reads as TGTGCCATCAGCGGGGGGGACGAGCAGTACTTC.

The gene calls are TRBV28 and TRBJ2-1; D might be TRBD1 (5 bases). V lost 8 bases to trimming and J lost 8 bases, with 10 bases between them. Germline CDR1 MDHEN, CDR2 SYDVKM. The CDR3 is made up of 11 amino acids. The CDR3 sequence: CASPQGYEQFF. In DNA form, the CDR3 reads TGTGCCAGCCCTCAGGGCTATGAGCAGTTCTTC.

DNA for the CDR3: TGCAGCGTTGACCTTCTCCTTCGGACAGACAATGAGCAGTTCTTC. Translated, it gives CSVDLLLRTDNEQFF. The chain has TRBV29-1 and TRBJ2-1, with D possibly being TRBD1 (6 bases). This CDR3 is built from 15 residues. Germline V gene lookup returns CDR1 SQVTM and CDR2 ANQGSEA. V lost 3 bases and J 5 bases, leaving 17 bases between the germline ends.

The chain combines TRBV28 with TRBJ1-1; 9 bases are a match to TRBD1. Germline V gene lookup returns CDR1 MDHEN and CDR2 SYDVKM. The CDR3 runs 14 residues. V trimming: 7 bases; J trimming: 4 bases; junction bases outside the gene matches: 7. CDR3 coding DNA: TGTGCCAGCACCTCGGGACAGGGAGGCACTGAAGCTTTCTTT. The encoded protein is CASTSGQGGTEAFF.